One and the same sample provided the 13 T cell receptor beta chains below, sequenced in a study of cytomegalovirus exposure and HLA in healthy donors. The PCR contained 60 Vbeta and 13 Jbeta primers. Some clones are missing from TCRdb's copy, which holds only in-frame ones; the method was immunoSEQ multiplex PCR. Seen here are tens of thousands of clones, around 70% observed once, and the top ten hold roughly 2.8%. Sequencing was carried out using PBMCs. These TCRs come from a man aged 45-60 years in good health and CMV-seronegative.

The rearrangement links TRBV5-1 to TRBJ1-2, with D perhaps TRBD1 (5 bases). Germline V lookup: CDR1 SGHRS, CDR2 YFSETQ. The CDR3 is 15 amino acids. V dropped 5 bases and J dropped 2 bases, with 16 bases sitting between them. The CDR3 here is CASRPGTAGNYGYTF. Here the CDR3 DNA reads TGCGCCAGCAGGCCCGGGACCGCGGGGAACTATGGCTACACCTTC.

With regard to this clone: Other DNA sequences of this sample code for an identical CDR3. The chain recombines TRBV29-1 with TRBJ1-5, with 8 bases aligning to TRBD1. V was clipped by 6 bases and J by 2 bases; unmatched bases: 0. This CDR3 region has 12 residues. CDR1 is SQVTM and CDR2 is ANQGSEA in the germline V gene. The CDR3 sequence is CSVGQGNQPQHF. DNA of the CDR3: TGCAGCGTGGGACAGGGCAATCAGCCCCAGCATTTT.

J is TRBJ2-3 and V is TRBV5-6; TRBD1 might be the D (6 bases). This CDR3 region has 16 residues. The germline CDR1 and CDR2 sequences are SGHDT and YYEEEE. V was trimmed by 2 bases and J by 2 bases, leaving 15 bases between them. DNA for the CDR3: TGTGCCAGCAGCTTTCCGACAGGACACCTCACAGATACGCAGTATTTT. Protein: CASSFPTGHLTDTQYF.

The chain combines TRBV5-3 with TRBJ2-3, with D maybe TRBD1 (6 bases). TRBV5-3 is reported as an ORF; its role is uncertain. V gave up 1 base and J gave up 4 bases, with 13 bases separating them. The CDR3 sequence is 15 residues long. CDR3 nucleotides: TGTGCCAGAAGCTTGACAGGGTCCGAGGCAGATACGCAGTATTTT. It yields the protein CARSLTGSEADTQYF.

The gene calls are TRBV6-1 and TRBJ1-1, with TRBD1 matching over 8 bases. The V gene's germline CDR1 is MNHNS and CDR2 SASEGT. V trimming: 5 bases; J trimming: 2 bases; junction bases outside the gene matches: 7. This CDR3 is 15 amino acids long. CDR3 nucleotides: TGTGCCAGCAGTCAGGGGGCGCGAGAAAACACTGAAGCTTTCTTT. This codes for CASSQGARENTEAFF.

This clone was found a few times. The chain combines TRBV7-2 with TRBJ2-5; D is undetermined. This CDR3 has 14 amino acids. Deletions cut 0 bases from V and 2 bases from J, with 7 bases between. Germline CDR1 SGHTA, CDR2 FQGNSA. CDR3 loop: CASSLAAGQETQYF. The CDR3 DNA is TGTGCCAGCAGCTTAGCAGCAGGTCAAGAGACCCAGTACTTC.

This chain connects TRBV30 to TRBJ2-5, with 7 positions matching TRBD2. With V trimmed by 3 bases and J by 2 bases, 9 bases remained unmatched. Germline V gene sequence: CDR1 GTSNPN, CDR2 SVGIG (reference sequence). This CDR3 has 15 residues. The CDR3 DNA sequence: TGTGCCTGGAGCCGGGGGGTTCTAGGGCAAGAGACCCAGTACTTC. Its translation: CAWSRGVLGQETQYF.

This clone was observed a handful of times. CDR3 sequence (DNA): TGCAGCGTTGGTTCTCAGCAAGAGACCCAGTACTTC. Encoded protein: CSVGSQQETQYF. The chain combines TRBV29-1 with TRBJ2-5; D not certain. Germline CDR1 reads SQVTM; CDR2 reads ANQGSEA. With 4 bases removed from V and 2 bases from J, the gap between germline ends came to 8 bases. This CDR3 contains 12 residues.

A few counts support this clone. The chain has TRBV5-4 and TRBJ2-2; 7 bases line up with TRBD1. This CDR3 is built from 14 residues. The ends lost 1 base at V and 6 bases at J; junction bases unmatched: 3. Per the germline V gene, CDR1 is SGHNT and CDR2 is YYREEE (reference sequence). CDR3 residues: CASSLTGAAGELFF. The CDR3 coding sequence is TGTGCCAGCAGCTTGACAGGGGCGGCCGGGGAGCTGTTTTTT.

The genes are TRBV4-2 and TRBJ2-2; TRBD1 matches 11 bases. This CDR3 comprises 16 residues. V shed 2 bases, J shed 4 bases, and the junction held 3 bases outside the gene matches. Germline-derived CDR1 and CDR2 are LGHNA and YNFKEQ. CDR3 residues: CASSQPGTGGTGELFF. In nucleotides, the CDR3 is TGTGCCAGCAGCCAACCCGGGACAGGGGGCACCGGGGAGCTGTTTTTT.

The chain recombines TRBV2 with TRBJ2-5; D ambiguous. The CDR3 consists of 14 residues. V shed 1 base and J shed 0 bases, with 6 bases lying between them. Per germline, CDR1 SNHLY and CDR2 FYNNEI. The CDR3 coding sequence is TGTGCCAGCAGTGAAGGCGAGTACCAAGAGACCCAGTACTTC. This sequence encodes CASSEGEYQETQYF.

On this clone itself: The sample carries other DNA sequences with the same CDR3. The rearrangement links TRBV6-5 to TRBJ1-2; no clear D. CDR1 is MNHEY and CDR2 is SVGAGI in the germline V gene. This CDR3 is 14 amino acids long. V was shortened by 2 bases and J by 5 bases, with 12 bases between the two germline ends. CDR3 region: CASSYGGQPYGYTF. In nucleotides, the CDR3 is TGTGCCAGCAGTTACGGAGGCCAGCCTTATGGCTACACCTTC.

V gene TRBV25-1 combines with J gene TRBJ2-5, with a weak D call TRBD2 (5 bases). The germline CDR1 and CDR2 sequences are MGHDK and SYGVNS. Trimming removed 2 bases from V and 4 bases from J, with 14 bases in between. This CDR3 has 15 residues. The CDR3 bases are TGTGCCAGCAGTGAACCCCGAGGGCCGGGAGAGACCCAGTACTTC. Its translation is CASSEPRGPGETQYF.